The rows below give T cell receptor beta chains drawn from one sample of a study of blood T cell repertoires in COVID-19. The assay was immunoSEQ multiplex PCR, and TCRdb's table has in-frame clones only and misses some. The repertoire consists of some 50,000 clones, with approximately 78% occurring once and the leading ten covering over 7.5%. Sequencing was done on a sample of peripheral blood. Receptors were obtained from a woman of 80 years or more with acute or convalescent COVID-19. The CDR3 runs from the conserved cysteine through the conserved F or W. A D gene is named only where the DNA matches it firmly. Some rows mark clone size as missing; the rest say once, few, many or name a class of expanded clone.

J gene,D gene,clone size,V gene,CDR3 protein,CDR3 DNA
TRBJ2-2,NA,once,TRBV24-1,CATSDIQGPGELFF,TGTGCCACCAGTGACATACAGGGTCCCGGGGAGCTGTTTTTT
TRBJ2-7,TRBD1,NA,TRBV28,CASSRQSGQGFYEQYF,TGTGCCAGCAGTCGCCAGAGTGGACAGGGTTTCTACGAGCAGTACTTC
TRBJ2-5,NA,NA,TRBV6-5,CASRPQGPETQYF,TGTGCCAGCAGACCACAGGGTCCGGAGACCCAGTACTTC
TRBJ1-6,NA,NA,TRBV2,CASSLTVAYSPLHF,TGTGCCAGCAGTCTTACGGTAGCTTATTCACCCCTCCACTTT
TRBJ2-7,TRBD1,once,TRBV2,CASSAGQGMGSYEQYF,TGTGCCAGCAGTGCGGGACAGGGAATGGGTTCCTACGAGCAGTACTTC
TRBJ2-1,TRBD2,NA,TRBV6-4,CASSELAGNEQFF,TGTGCCAGCAGTGAACTAGCGGGGAATGAGCAGTTCTTC
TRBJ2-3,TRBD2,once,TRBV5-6,CASSLLAGGRTDTQYF,TGTGCCAGCAGCTTGCTAGCGGGTGGACGCACAGATACGCAGTATTTT
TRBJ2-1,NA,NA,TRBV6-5,CASSTRRRGNEQFF,TGTGCCAGCAGTACCCGGAGGAGGGGCAATGAGCAGTTCTTC
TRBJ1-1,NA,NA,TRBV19,CASSIGGAKNTEAFF,TGTGCCAGTAGTATCGGGGGGGCTAAGAACACTGAAGCTTTCTTT
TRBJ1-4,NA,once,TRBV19,CASMRQLNEKLFF,TGTGCCAGTATGCGGCAGCTGAATGAAAAACTGTTTTTT
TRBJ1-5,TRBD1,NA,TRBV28,CASSLRTGGAQPQHF,TGTGCCAGCAGCCTACGGACAGGGGGCGCCCAGCCCCAGCATTTT
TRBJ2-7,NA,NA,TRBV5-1,CASSLFVSYEQYF,TGCGCCAGCAGCTTGTTCGTCTCCTACGAGCAGTACTTC
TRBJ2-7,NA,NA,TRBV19,CASRSGVYEQYF,TGTGCCAGTAGATCGGGAGTGTACGAGCAGTACTTC
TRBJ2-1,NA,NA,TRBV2,CASSDVQGGPGNEQFF,TGTGCCAGCAGTGACGTCCAGGGTGGACCGGGCAATGAGCAGTTCTTC
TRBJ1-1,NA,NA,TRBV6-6,CASSRGGANTEAFF,TGTGCCAGCAGTCGAGGGGGGGCGAACACTGAAGCTTTCTTT
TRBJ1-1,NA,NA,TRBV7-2,CASSFPVGQAFF,TGTGCCAGCAGCTTCCCAGTGGGGCAAGCTTTCTTT
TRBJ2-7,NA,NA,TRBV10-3,CAIRDRGIWEREGYEQYF,TGTGCCATCAGGGACAGGGGGATATGGGAGCGGGAGGGCTACGAGCAGTACTTC
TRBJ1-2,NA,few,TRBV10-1,CASSESGEAYTF,TGCGCCAGCAGTGAGTCCGGGGAGGCCTACACCTTC
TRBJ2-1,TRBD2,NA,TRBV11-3,CASSSTSGRYNEQFF,TGTGCCAGCAGTTCCACTAGCGGGAGATACAATGAGCAGTTCTTC
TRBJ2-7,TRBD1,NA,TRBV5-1,CASRQTAGTGVYEQYF,TGCGCCAGCAGACAAACTGCCGGGACAGGGGTCTACGAGCAGTACTTC
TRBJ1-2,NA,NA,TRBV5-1,CASSPRGGPSDGYTF,TGCGCCAGCAGCCCCCGTGGGGGCCCGTCGGATGGCTACACCTTC
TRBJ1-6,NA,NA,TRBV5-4,CASSYGTPKANSPLHF,TGTGCCAGCAGCTACGGGACACCTAAAGCCAATTCACCCCTCCACTTT
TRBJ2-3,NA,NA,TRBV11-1,CASSLDLDTQYF,TGTGCCAGCAGCTTAGACTTAGATACGCAGTATTTT
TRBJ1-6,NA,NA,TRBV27,CASRPDTGASNSPLHF,TGTGCCAGCAGACCGGACACTGGGGCCTCTAATTCACCCCTCCACTTT
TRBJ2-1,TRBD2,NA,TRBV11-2,CASSLEFTSGGDNEQFF,TGTGCCAGCAGCTTAGAGTTCACTAGCGGGGGGGACAATGAGCAGTTCTTC
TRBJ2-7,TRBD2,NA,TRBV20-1,CSASIPSGGYEQYF,TGCAGTGCTAGTATCCCTAGCGGGGGCTACGAGCAGTACTTC
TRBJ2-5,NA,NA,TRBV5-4,CASSLGRGGETQYF,TGTGCCAGCAGCTTAGGGAGAGGGGGAGAGACCCAGTACTTC